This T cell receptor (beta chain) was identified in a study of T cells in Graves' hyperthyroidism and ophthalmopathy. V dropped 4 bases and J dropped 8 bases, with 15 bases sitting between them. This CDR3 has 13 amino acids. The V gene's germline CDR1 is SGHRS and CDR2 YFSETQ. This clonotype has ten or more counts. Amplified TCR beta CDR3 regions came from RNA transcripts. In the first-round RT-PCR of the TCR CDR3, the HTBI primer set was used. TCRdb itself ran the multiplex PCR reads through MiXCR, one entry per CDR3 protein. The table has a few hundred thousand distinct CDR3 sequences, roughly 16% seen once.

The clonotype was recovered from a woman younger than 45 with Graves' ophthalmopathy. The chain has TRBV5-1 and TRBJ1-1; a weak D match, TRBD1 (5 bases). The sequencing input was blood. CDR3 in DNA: TGCGCCAGCAGCGTGGGGGGTAGGGAGGAAGCTTTCTTT. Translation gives CASSVGGREEAFF.